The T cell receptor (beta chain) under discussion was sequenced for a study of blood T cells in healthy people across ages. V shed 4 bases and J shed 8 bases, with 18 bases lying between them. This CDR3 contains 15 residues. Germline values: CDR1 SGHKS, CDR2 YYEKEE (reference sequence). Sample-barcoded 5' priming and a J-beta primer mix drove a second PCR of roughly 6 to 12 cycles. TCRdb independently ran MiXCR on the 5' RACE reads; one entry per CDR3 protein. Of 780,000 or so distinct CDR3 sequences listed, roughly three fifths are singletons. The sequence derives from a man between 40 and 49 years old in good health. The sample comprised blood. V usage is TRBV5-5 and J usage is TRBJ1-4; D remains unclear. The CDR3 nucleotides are TGTGCCAGCAGCCCTGCCGATGAGGCGGGGGAAAAACTGTTTTTT. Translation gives CASSPADEAGEKLFF.